This T cell receptor (beta chain) was sequenced in a study of blood T cell repertoires in COVID-19. Study-level information: Spain, Italy and the United States supplied samples that represented acute and convalescent COVID-19. T cells, B-cell-depleted T cells, or PBMCs supplied cDNA or gDNA.

V lost 2 bases, J lost 7 bases, and 16 bases lay in between. Germline CDR1 and CDR2: LNHDA and SQIVND (reference sequence). The CDR3 has 15 residues. TCRdb's table, derived via immunoSEQ multiplex PCR, lists solely in-frame clones and lacks some. The sample holds around 110,000 clones, around nine tenths seen once. Source material: peripheral blood. This sequence originates from a man aged 35-49 years with acute or convalescent COVID-19. The rearrangement uses TRBV19 and TRBJ2-3, with D possibly matching TRBD2 (6 bases). The CDR3 protein is CASSIRWPGGNTQYF. For the CDR3, the DNA is TGTGCCAGTAGTATACGTTGGCCCGGGGGAAATACGCAGTATTTT. Full variable domain (outside the CDR3, taken from reference TRBV19 and TRBJ2-3): DGGITQSPKYLFRKEGQNVTLSCEQNLNHDAMYWYRQDPGQGLRLIYYSQIVNDFQKGDIAEGYSVSREKKESFPLTVTSAQKNPTAFYLCASSIRWPGGNTQYFGPGTRLTVL.